This T cell receptor beta chain was identified during a study of T cell changes during pregnancy in multiple sclerosis. Some clones are missing from TCRdb's copy, which holds only in-frame ones; the method was immunoSEQ multiplex PCR. This sample yields approximately 20,000 clones, of which 89% are seen a single time; about 7.5% belongs to the top ten. The V end lost 5 bases, the J end lost 4 bases, and 15 bases lay between the germline ends. Looked up from germline, CDR1 is LNHDA and CDR2 is SQIVND (reference sequence). The CDR3 is made up of 15 amino acids. The rearrangement links TRBV19 to TRBJ1-5; tentatively, D is TRBD1 (5 bases). This sample comprised CD8+ T cells from peripheral blood mononuclear cells, obtained in the second trimester of pregnancy. This clonotype originated in a female donor in good health, enrolled as a control in a pregnancy study. The CDR3 DNA reads TGTGCCAGTAGTTACCGGGGGTTCGGGAATCAGCCCCAGCATTTT. This codes for CASSYRGFGNQPQHF.